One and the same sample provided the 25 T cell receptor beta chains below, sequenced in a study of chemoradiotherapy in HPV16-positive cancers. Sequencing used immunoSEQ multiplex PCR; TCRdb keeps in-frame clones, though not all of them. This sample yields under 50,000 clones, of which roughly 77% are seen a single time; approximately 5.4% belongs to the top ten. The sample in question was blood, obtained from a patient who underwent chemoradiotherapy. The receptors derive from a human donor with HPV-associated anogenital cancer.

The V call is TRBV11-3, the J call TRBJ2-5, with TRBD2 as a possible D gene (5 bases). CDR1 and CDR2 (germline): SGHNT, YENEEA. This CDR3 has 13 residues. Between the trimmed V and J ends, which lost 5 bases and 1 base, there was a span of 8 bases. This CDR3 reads CASSRGLQETQYF. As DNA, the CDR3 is TGTGCCAGCAGCAGAGGGCTCCAAGAGACCCAGTACTTC. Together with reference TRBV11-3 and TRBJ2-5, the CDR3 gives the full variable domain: EAGVVQSPRYKIIEKKQPVAFWCNPISGHNTLYWYLQNLGQGPELLIRYENEEAVDDSQLPKDRFSAERLKGVDSTLKIQPAELGDSAVYLCASSRGLQETQYFGPGTRLLVL.

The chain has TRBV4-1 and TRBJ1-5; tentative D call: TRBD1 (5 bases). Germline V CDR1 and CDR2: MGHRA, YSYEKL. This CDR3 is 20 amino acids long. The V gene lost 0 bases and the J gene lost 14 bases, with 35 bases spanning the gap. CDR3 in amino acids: CASSQDPYLLSTAPDGTKHF. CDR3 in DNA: TGCGCCAGCAGCCAAGATCCTTACCTCCTTTCGACAGCCCCGGACGGAACCAAGCATTTT.

The CDR3 region is CASSFGQINEKLFF. CDR3 sequence (DNA): TGCGCCAGCAGCTTCGGGCAGATTAATGAAAAACTGTTTTTT. The J gene is TRBJ1-4, the V gene TRBV5-1, with D unresolved. V lost 2 bases and J lost 4, with 9 bases in between. The CDR3 has 14 amino acids. Per the germline V gene, CDR1 is SGHRS and CDR2 is YFSETQ.

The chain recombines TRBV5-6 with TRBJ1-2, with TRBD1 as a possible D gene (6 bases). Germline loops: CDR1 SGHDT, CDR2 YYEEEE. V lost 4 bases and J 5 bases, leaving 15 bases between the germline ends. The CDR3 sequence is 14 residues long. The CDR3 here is CASSPPDSIYGYTF. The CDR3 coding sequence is TGTGCCAGCAGCCCGCCGGACAGCATTTATGGCTACACCTTC. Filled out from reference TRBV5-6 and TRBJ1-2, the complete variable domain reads DAGVTQSPTHLIKTRGQQVTLRCSPKSGHDTVSWYQQALGQGPQFIFQYYEEEERQRGNFPDRFSGHQFPNYSSELNVNALLLGDSALYLCASSPPDSIYGYTFGSGTRLTVV.

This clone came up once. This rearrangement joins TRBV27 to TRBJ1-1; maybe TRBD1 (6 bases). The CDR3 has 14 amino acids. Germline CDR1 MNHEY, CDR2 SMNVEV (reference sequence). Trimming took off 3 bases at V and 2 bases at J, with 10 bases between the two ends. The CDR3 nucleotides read TGTGCCAGCAGTTTCCAGGGGTCAAACACTGAAGCTTTCTTT. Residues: CASSFQGSNTEAFF.

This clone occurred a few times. CDR3 loop: CASSLRVGVRTVNSPLHF. The CDR3 DNA reads TGTGCCAGCAGCTTAAGAGTCGGGGTGAGGACAGTTAATTCACCCCTCCACTTT. The chain combines TRBV7-6 with TRBJ1-6; D may be TRBD1 (6 bases). This CDR3 region has 18 residues. Trimming took off 2 bases at V and 6 bases at J, with 20 bases between the two ends. Germline V gene data show CDR1 as SGHVS and CDR2 as FNYEAQ.

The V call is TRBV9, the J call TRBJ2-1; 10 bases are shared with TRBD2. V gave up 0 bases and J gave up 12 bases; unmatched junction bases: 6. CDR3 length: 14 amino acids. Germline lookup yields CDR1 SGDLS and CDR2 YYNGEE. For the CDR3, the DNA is TGTGCCAGCAGCGTAGCTTCTAGCGGGGGCCTGCAGTTCTTC. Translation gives CASSVASSGGLQFF.

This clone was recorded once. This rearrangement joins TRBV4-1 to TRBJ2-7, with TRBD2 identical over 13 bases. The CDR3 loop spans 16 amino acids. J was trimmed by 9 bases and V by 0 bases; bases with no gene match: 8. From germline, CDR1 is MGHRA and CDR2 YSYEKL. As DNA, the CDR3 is TGCGCCAGCAGCCAAGATCTTCGGACTAGCGGGGGCAGGCAGTACTTC. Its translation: CASSQDLRTSGGRQYF.

The CDR3 sequence is CASSSRGGGYTF. CDR3 DNA sequence: TGTGCCAGCAGCTCCAGGGGTGGCGGCTACACCTTC. The rearrangement joins TRBV11-1 to TRBJ1-2, with D maybe TRBD1 (6 bases). Germline loops: CDR1 SGHAT, CDR2 FQDESV (reference sequence). Trimming took off 4 bases at V and 8 bases at J, with 11 bases between the two ends. The CDR3 length is 12 residues.

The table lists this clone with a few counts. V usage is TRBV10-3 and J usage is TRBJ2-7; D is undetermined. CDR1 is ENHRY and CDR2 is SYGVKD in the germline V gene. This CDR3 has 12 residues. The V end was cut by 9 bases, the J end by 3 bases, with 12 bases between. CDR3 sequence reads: CAIGHRDYEQYF. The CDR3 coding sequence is TGTGCCATAGGCCATAGGGACTACGAGCAGTACTTC.

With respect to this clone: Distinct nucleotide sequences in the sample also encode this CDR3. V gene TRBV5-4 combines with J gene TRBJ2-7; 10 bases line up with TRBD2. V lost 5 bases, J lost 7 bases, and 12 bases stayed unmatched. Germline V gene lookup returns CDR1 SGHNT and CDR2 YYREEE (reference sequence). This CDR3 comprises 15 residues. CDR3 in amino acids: CASSLPSLAGQEQYF. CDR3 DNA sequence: TGTGCCAGCAGTCTCCCTTCACTAGCGGGGCAGGAGCAGTACTTC. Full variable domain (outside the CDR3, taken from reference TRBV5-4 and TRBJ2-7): ETGVTQSPTHLIKTRGQQVTLRCSSQSGHNTVSWYQQALGQGPQFIFQYYREEENGRGNFPPRFSGLQFPNYSSELNVNALELDDSALYLCASSLPSLAGQEQYFGPGTRLTVT.

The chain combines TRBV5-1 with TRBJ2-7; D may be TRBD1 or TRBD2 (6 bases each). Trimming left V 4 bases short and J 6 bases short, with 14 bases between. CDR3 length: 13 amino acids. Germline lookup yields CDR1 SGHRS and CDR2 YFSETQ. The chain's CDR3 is CASSTWGAGEQYF. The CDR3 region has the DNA TGCGCCAGCAGCACGTGGGGGGCCGGCGAGCAGTACTTC.

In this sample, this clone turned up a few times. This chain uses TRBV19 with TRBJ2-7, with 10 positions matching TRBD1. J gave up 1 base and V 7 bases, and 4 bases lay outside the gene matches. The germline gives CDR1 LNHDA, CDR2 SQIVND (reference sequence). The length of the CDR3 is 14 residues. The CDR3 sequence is CASTRDRGSYEQYF. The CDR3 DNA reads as TGTGCCAGTACCCGGGACAGGGGATCCTACGAGCAGTACTTC.

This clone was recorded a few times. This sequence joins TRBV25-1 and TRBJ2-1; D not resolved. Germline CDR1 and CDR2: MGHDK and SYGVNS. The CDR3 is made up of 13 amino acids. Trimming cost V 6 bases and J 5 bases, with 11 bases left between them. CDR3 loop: CASSSFGDNEQFF. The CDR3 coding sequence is TGTGCCAGCAGCTCTTTTGGGGACAATGAGCAGTTCTTC.

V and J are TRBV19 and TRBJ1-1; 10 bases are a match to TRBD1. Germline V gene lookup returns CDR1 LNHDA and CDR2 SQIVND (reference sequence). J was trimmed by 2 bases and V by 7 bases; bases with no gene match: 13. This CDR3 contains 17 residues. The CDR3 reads CASKIRDRGAINTEAFF. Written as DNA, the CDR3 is TGTGCCAGTAAAATCCGGGACAGGGGCGCCATTAACACTGAAGCTTTCTTT.

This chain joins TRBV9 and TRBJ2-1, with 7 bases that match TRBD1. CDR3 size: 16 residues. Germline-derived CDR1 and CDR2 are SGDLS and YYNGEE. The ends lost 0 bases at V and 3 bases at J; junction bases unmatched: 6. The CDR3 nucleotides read TGTGCCAGCAGCGTAGAGGGGGCGTCGCTCTACAATGAGCAGTTCTTC. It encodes CASSVEGASLYNEQFF.

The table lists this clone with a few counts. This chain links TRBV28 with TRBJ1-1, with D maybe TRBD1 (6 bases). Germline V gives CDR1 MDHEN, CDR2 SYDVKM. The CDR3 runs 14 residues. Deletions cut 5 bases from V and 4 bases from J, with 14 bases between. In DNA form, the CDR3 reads TGTGCCAGCAGTACTCCAGGGGCTGTCACTGAAGCTTTCTTT. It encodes CASSTPGAVTEAFF.

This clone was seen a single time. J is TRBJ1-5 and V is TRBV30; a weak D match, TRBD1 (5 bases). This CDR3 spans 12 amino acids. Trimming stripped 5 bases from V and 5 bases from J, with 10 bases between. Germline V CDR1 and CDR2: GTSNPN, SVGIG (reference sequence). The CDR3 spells CAWRQGDQPQHF. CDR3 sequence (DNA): TGTGCCTGGCGGCAGGGAGATCAGCCCCAGCATTTT.

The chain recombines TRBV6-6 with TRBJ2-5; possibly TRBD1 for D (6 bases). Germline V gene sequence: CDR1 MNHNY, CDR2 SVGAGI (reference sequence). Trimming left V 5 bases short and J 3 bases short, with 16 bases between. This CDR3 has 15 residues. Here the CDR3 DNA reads TGTGCCAGCAGTATAGGGGGAGCCCACAAAGAGACCCAGTACTTC. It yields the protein CASSIGGAHKETQYF.

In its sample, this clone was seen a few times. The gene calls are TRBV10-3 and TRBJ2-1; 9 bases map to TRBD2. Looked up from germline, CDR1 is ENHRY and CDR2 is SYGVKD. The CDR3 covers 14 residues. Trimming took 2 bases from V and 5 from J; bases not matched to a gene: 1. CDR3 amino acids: CAISERTSDNEQFF. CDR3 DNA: TGTGCCATCAGTGAGAGGACTAGCGACAATGAGCAGTTCTTC.

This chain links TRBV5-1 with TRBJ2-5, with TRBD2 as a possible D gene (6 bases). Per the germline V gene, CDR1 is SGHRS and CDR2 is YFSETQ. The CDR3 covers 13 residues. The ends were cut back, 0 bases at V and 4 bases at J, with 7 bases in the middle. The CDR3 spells CASSLVGGETQYF. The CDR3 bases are TGCGCCAGCAGCTTGGTGGGGGGAGAGACCCAGTACTTC.

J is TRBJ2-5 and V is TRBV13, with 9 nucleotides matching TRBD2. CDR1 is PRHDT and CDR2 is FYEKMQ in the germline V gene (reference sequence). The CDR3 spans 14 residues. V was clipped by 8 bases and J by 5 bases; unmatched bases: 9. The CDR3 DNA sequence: TGTGCCAGCGTAAGGCGGGGGGGTCGGGAGACCCAGTACTTC. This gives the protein CASVRRGGRETQYF. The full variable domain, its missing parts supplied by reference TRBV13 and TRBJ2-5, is AAGVIQSPRHLIKEKRETATLKCYPIPRHDTVYWYQQGPGQDPQFLISFYEKMQSDKGSIPDRFSAQQFSDYHSELNMSSLELGDSALYFCASVRRGGRETQYFGPGTRLLVL.

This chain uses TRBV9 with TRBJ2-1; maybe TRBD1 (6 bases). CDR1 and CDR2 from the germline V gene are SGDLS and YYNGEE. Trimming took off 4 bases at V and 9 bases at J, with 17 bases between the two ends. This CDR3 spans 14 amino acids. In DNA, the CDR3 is TGTGCCAGCAGCAGGTCCTACAGGGAAGGTGAGCAGTTCTTC. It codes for CASSRSYREGEQFF. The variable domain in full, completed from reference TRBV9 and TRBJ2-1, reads DSGVTQTPKHLITATGQRVTLRCSPRSGDLSVYWYQQSLDQGLQFLIQYYNGEERAKGNILERFSAQQFPDLHSELNLSSLELGDSALYFCASSRSYREGEQFFGPGTRLTVL.

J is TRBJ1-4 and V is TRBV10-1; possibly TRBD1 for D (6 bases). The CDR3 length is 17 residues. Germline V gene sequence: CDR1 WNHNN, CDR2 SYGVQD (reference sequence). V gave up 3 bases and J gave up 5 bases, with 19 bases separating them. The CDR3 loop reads CASSEVIVGQKNEKLFF. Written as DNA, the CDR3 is TGCGCCAGCAGTGAAGTAATAGTAGGACAGAAAAATGAAAAACTGTTTTTT.

The CDR3 sequence is CASRSAVGANVLTF. CDR3 DNA sequence: TGCGCCAGCCGTTCCGCGGTGGGGGCCAACGTCCTGACTTTC. The chain is built from TRBV5-1 and TRBJ2-6; the D is unclear. V was pared by 7 bases and J by 4 bases, with 12 bases between. Germline CDR1 SGHRS, CDR2 YFSETQ. The CDR3 contains 14 residues.